The 28 T cell receptor beta chains presented below share a single source sample, sequenced in a study of neurological immune-mediated disorders. TCRdb recomputed calls from the 5' RACE reads with MiXCR, one row per CDR3 protein. The sample lists some 15,000 distinct CDR3 sequences, under 8% occurring once. Specimen: CD8+ T cells from blood. The receptors come from a woman in her 40s in good health.

This clonotype appeared many times. This chain connects TRBV20-1 to TRBJ2-3; TRBD2 aligns across 14 bases. The CDR3 consists of 15 residues. V trimming: 6 bases; J trimming: 4 bases; junction bases outside the gene matches: 6. Per the germline V gene, CDR1 is DFQATT and CDR2 is SNEGSKA (reference sequence). CDR3 coding DNA: TGCAGTGCAACCGGGACTAGCGGGAGTCCAGATACGCAGTATTTT. This sequence encodes CSATGTSGSPDTQYF.

Ten or more counts support this clonotype. The DNA of the CDR3 is TGCGCCAGCAGCCACATTGGCTCCTACGAGCAGTACTTC. Its protein product is CASSHIGSYEQYF. The chain recombines TRBV4-1 with TRBJ2-7; unclear D gene. Germline lookup yields CDR1 MGHRA and CDR2 YSYEKL. The CDR3 has 13 amino acids. The V gene lost 3 bases and the J gene lost 0 bases, with 6 bases spanning the gap.

This clonotype has ten or more counts. The chain is built from TRBV12-3 or TRBV12-4 and TRBJ1-1, with D possibly being TRBD1 (5 bases). The V end lost 4 bases, the J end lost 1 base, and 19 bases lay between the germline ends. There are 17 residues in the CDR3. CDR3 protein: CASSSRGGVSRNTEAFF. The CDR3 region has the DNA TGTGCCAGCAGTTCCCGCGGGGGGGTGTCTCGGAACACTGAAGCTTTCTTT.

The table lists this clonotype with many counts. This chain connects TRBV9 to TRBJ2-1; 8 nucleotides line up with TRBD2. Germline CDR1 SGDLS, CDR2 YYNGEE. With 2 bases clipped from V and 2 bases from J, the junction kept 3 bases outside the gene matches. The CDR3 runs 15 residues. As DNA, the CDR3 is TGTGCCAGCAGCGTCGGGGGGGCGGCCTACAATGAGCAGTTCTTC. Translated, it gives CASSVGGAAYNEQFF.

This clonotype was detected many times. The CDR3 region is CASSFLAPSRADTQYF. Here the CDR3 DNA reads TGTGCCAGCAGTTTTCTGGCCCCATCACGAGCGGATACGCAGTATTTT. The rearrangement uses TRBV27 and TRBJ2-3; D not resolved. In germline, CDR1 is MNHEY, CDR2 SMNVEV (reference sequence). V gave up 3 bases and J gave up 6 bases, with 19 bases separating them. This CDR3 has 16 residues.

The rearrangement uses TRBV5-6 and TRBJ1-6, with a weak D call TRBD1 (6 bases). Germline-derived CDR1 and CDR2 are SGHDT and YYEEEE. Trimming removed 4 bases from V and 5 bases from J, with 37 bases in between. The CDR3 extends over 23 amino acids. This chain's CDR3 is CASSKRTDRIPRLLQENNSPLHF. The CDR3 region has the DNA TGTGCCAGCAGCAAAAGGACAGATCGAATACCCCGGCTCCTTCAAGAGAATAATTCACCCCTCCACTTT.

This clonotype has ten or more counts. CDR3 bases: TGTGCCAGCAGCCCCCTAGATGAGCAGTTCTTC. This sequence encodes CASSPLDEQFF. The V and J genes are TRBV11-2 and TRBJ2-1; D is unresolved. Between the trimmed V and J ends, which lost 5 bases and 8 bases, there was a span of 7 bases. Germline values: CDR1 SGHAT, CDR2 FQNNGV. This CDR3 spans 11 amino acids.

This clonotype was seen at least ten times. This rearrangement joins TRBV7-3 to TRBJ2-1; 11 positions agree with TRBD2. J gave up 13 bases and V 0 bases, and 5 bases lay outside the gene matches. The CDR3 extends over 14 amino acids. Germline V gene data show CDR1 as SGHTA and CDR2 as FQGTGA. The CDR3, as DNA: TGTGCCAGCAGCTTAACTAGCGGGGGGGCCTACCAGTTCTTC. This translates into CASSLTSGGAYQFF.

Many counts were recorded for this clonotype. This sequence joins TRBV7-9 and TRBJ1-1; no reliable D call. The V gene's germline CDR1 is SEHNR and CDR2 FQNEAQ (reference sequence). V gave up 2 bases and J gave up 2 bases, with 3 bases separating them. This CDR3 contains 12 residues. This CDR3 reads CASSLINTEAFF. The CDR3 nucleotides are TGTGCCAGCAGCTTAATTAACACTGAAGCTTTCTTT.

In its sample, this clonotype was seen many times. The J gene is TRBJ1-5, the V gene TRBV20-1; unclear D gene. The V gene's germline CDR1 is DFQATT and CDR2 SNEGSKA (reference sequence). The CDR3 has 16 residues. Trimming removed 0 bases at V and 3 bases at J, with 15 bases between. The DNA of the CDR3 is TGCAGTGCTAGAGAGTTTATTGGGGAGGTCAATCAGCCCCAGCATTTT. Amino acids: CSAREFIGEVNQPQHF.

This clonotype occurred many times. The V and J genes are TRBV15 and TRBJ2-1; 11 bases map to TRBD2. The CDR3 spans 17 residues. CDR1 is LNHNV, CDR2 YYDKDF, per germline (reference sequence). V was clipped by 3 bases and J by 0 bases; unmatched bases: 4. CDR3: CATSREGLAASYNEQFF. In nucleotides, the CDR3 is TGTGCCACCAGCAGGGAGGGACTAGCGGCCTCCTACAATGAGCAGTTCTTC.

This clonotype came up many times. CDR3 protein: CSARDYSGRAKSHEQYF. CDR3 nucleotide sequence: TGCAGTGCTAGAGATTATAGCGGGAGGGCCAAATCCCACGAGCAGTACTTC. This chain links TRBV20-1 with TRBJ2-7, with 11 positions matching TRBD2. The CDR3 has 17 amino acids. Germline V gene sequence: CDR1 DFQATT, CDR2 SNEGSKA (reference sequence). V shed 0 bases, J shed 5 bases, and the junction held 12 bases outside the gene matches.

Many counts were recorded for this clonotype. The chain combines TRBV6-5 with TRBJ1-1; tentative D call: TRBD1 (6 bases). Looked up from germline, CDR1 is MNHEY and CDR2 is SVGAGI. V was trimmed by 7 bases and J by 0 bases, leaving 15 bases between them. The CDR3 extends over 15 amino acids. The CDR3 DNA reads TGTGCCAGCATTACGGACAGCCTAGTGAACACTGAAGCTTTCTTT. As protein: CASITDSLVNTEAFF.

This clonotype was detected ten times or more. The chain employs TRBV6-1 and TRBJ2-7, with a weak D call TRBD2 (5 bases). CDR3 length: 13 amino acids. The germline gives CDR1 MNHNS, CDR2 SASEGT. The V end was cut by 3 bases, the J end by 3 bases, with 9 bases between. This chain's CDR3 is CASSEKRVYEQYF. The CDR3 bases are TGTGCCAGCAGTGAGAAGAGGGTCTACGAGCAGTACTTC.

At least ten counts were recorded for this clonotype. V usage is TRBV28 and J usage is TRBJ1-4, with D unclear. The CDR3 totals 12 residues. Germline lookup yields CDR1 MDHEN and CDR2 SYDVKM. CDR3 coding DNA: TGTGCTATCCGGCGGACTAATGAAAAACTGTTTTTT. Translated: CAIRRTNEKLFF.

This clonotype was seen at least ten times. This chain connects TRBV16 to TRBJ1-4, with D hard to call. This CDR3 comprises 15 residues. Germline assignment: CDR1 KGHSY and CDR2 FQNENV. Trimming took 5 bases from V and 4 from J, leaving 14 bases between them. CDR3 nucleotides: TGTGCCAGCAGCTACCAAATGAGGAGTAATGAAAAACTGTTTTTT. This translates into CASSYQMRSNEKLFF.

This clonotype was seen many times. The chain uses TRBV20-1 and TRBJ1-2; no clear D gene. CDR1 is DFQATT and CDR2 is SNEGSKA in the germline V gene (reference sequence). Trimming stripped 0 bases from V and 4 bases from J, with 9 bases between. The length of the CDR3 is 13 residues. DNA for the CDR3: TGCAGTGCTAGAGATCAGGAGACCTATGGCTACACCTTC. Translating it yields CSARDQETYGYTF.

Many counts were recorded for this clonotype. This chain connects TRBV29-1 to TRBJ2-2, with TRBD2 identical over 13 bases. J was trimmed by 4 bases and V by 4 bases; bases with no gene match: 9. Per the germline V gene, CDR1 is SQVTM and CDR2 is ANQGSEA. The CDR3 extends over 17 amino acids. The CDR3 DNA reads as TGCAGCGTTGGGGGCGGTGGACTAGCGGGGGCCACCGGGGAGCTGTTTTTT. Translation: CSVGGGGLAGATGELFF.

This clonotype was seen repeatedly, ten times or more. The chain recombines TRBV7-8 with TRBJ2-7; 8 bases match TRBD1. This CDR3 is 14 amino acids long. Germline-derived CDR1 and CDR2 are SGHVS and FQNEAQ. Trimming at V came to 3 bases and at J to 4 bases, leaving 5 bases not matched to a gene. Here the CDR3 DNA reads TGTGCCAGCAGCTTCGGACAGGGTGGATACGAGCAGTACTTC. Residues: CASSFGQGGYEQYF.

This clonotype was detected many times. This chain joins TRBV5-5 and TRBJ2-1, with D possibly TRBD2 on 6 matching bases. Germline-derived CDR1 and CDR2 are SGHKS and YYEKEE (reference sequence). Trimming cost V 2 bases and J 3 bases, with 9 bases left between them. CDR3 size: 14 residues. The CDR3 here is CASSFETSYNEQFF. The CDR3 region has the DNA TGTGCCAGCAGCTTCGAGACTAGCTACAATGAGCAGTTCTTC.

This clonotype has a count of ten or more. V usage is TRBV7-6 and J usage is TRBJ1-1; tentatively, D is TRBD1 (5 bases). The CDR3 runs to 14 residues. The germline V gene has CDR1 SGHVS and CDR2 FNYEAQ. Trimming removed 2 bases at V and 4 bases at J, with 11 bases between. This CDR3 reads CASSLSQGPTEAFF. As DNA, the CDR3 is TGTGCCAGCAGCTTAAGCCAGGGACCCACTGAAGCTTTCTTT.

This clonotype came up many times. The chain joins TRBV12-5 to TRBJ2-7; TRBD1 matches at 9 bases. The CDR3 is 13 residues long. Germline CDR1 is LGHNT and CDR2 is FRNRAP. The V gene end was trimmed by 3 bases and the J gene end by 4 bases; junction bases not matched to a gene: 1. The CDR3: CASGFGQGYEQYF. The DNA for the CDR3 is TGTGCTAGTGGTTTTGGACAGGGGTACGAGCAGTACTTC.

This clonotype was seen repeatedly, ten times or more. V and J are TRBV29-1 and TRBJ2-1, with D unclear. There are 12 residues in the CDR3. V lost 4 bases, J lost 6 bases, and 10 bases lay in between. Looked up from germline, CDR1 is SQVTM and CDR2 is ANQGSEA. CDR3: CSVGARSNEQFF. The CDR3 region has the DNA TGCAGCGTTGGGGCCCGTTCCAATGAGCAGTTCTTC.

This clonotype was counted ten times or more. This chain connects TRBV6-1 to TRBJ2-2; the match to TRBD1 covers 7 bases. Germline values: CDR1 MNHNS, CDR2 SASEGT. V shed 1 base and J 6 bases; nucleotides not matched to a gene: 11. The CDR3 runs to 17 residues. CDR3 DNA: TGTGCCAGCAGTGAAGATTTAGTATGGGACAGCGCCGGGGAGCTGTTTTTT. Protein sequence: CASSEDLVWDSAGELFF.

This clonotype was recorded many times. The chain carries TRBV6-2 or TRBV6-3 and TRBJ2-2; D tentatively reads TRBD1 or TRBD2 (5 bases each). Germline loops: CDR1 MNHEY, CDR2 SVGEGT. The CDR3 runs 15 residues. Trimming pared 1 base from V and 1 base from J, leaving 7 bases between. The CDR3 coding sequence is TGTGCCAGCAGTTACTGGGGGATGAACACCGGGGAGCTGTTTTTT. Translation gives CASSYWGMNTGELFF.

This clonotype was seen at least ten times. This sequence joins TRBV20-1 and TRBJ2-7, with D maybe TRBD1 (5 bases). This CDR3 has 12 amino acids. The V gene lost 6 bases and the J gene lost 3 bases, with 12 bases spanning the gap. Per the germline V gene, CDR1 is DFQATT and CDR2 is SNEGSKA (reference sequence). CDR3 DNA: TGCAGTGCCGAGCTAGGGGACTACGAGCAGTACTTC. Its translation: CSAELGDYEQYF.

This clonotype was recorded many times. The chain carries TRBV4-1 and TRBJ1-1, with a possible D match to TRBD1 (5 bases). With 3 bases removed from V and 3 bases from J, the gap between germline ends came to 17 bases. This CDR3 spans 16 amino acids. Germline V gene lookup returns CDR1 MGHRA and CDR2 YSYEKL. The CDR3 sequence: CASSQLPAQGYTEAFF. In nucleotides, the CDR3 is TGCGCCAGCAGCCAGCTACCTGCCCAGGGTTACACTGAAGCTTTCTTT.

This clonotype was seen repeatedly, ten times or more. The rearrangement joins TRBV12-3 or TRBV12-4 to TRBJ2-1; no clear D gene. This CDR3 has 13 residues. Trimming removed 1 base from V and 7 bases from J, with 8 bases in between. This CDR3 is CASSLVLGNEQFF. The CDR3 bases are TGTGCCAGCAGTTTAGTCTTGGGAAATGAGCAGTTCTTC.